This is a list of T cell receptor beta chains from one sample in a study of T cell changes during pregnancy in multiple sclerosis. The method was immunoSEQ multiplex PCR; TCRdb's version includes in-frame clones alone and lacks a portion of them. The table has some 68,000 clones, 92% seen once. The sequencing used peripheral blood, collected in the second trimester of pregnancy. These receptors all stem from a female donor in good health, enrolled as a control in a pregnancy study. CDR3s include the opening cysteine and the closing phenylalanine or tryptophan. Each record gives: D gene, clone size, J gene, V gene, CDR3 protein, CDR3 DNA. A D gene is named only where the DNA matches it firmly. Clone size, where shown, is once, few, many, or a class for clones that have expanded.

d_gene: .; abundance: .; j_gene: TRBJ1-2; v_gene: TRBV7-9; CDR3aa: CASSLGTILNPNYGYTF; CDR3nt: TGTGCCAGCAGCTTAGGGACTATTCTAAATCCTAACTATGGCTACACCTTC
d_gene: TRBD1; abundance: .; j_gene: TRBJ2-3; v_gene: TRBV15; CDR3aa: CATSRKGQGDADTQYF; CDR3nt: TGTGCCACCAGCAGAAAAGGACAGGGGGACGCAGATACGCAGTATTTT
d_gene: TRBD2; abundance: .; j_gene: TRBJ2-2; v_gene: TRBV5-4; CDR3aa: CASSLTSGRSGELFF; CDR3nt: TGTGCCAGCAGCCTTACTAGCGGGAGGTCGGGGGAGCTGTTTTTT
d_gene: TRBD1; abundance: .; j_gene: TRBJ1-4; v_gene: TRBV2; CDR3aa: CASSVQGARGKLFF; CDR3nt: TGTGCCAGCAGTGTTCAGGGGGCGCGTGGAAAACTGTTTTTT
d_gene: TRBD1; abundance: .; j_gene: TRBJ1-1; v_gene: TRBV10-3; CDR3aa: CAISGVQGTEAFF; CDR3nt: TGTGCCATCAGTGGAGTACAGGGGACTGAAGCTTTCTTT
d_gene: .; abundance: once; j_gene: TRBJ2-6; v_gene: TRBV30; CDR3aa: CAWNEDILGGANVLTF; CDR3nt: TGTGCCTGGAATGAGGACATTTTGGGGGGGGCCAACGTCCTGACTTTC
d_gene: TRBD1; abundance: many; j_gene: TRBJ2-7; v_gene: TRBV6-1; CDR3aa: CASSTGTEYEQYF; CDR3nt: TGTGCCAGCTCAACCGGGACAGAATACGAGCAGTACTTC
d_gene: TRBD2; abundance: .; j_gene: TRBJ2-3; v_gene: TRBV28; CDR3aa: CASSFGGSRDTQYF; CDR3nt: TGTGCCAGCAGTTTCGGGGGGTCGAGAGATACGCAGTATTTT
d_gene: .; abundance: .; j_gene: TRBJ2-7; v_gene: TRBV6-6; CDR3aa: CASSPRGGEGTYEQYF; CDR3nt: TGTGCCAGCAGCCCAAGGGGGGGTGAGGGCACCTACGAGCAGTACTTC
d_gene: TRBD2; abundance: .; j_gene: TRBJ2-1; v_gene: TRBV6-4; CDR3aa: CASREDWTSGRYEQFF; CDR3nt: TGTGCCAGCAGGGAGGACTGGACTAGCGGGAGGTATGAGCAGTTCTTC
d_gene: .; abundance: .; j_gene: TRBJ1-5; v_gene: TRBV28; CDR3aa: CASSLTDSNQPQHF; CDR3nt: TGTGCCAGCAGTTTAACAGATAGCAATCAGCCCCAGCATTTT
d_gene: TRBD2; abundance: .; j_gene: TRBJ2-7; v_gene: TRBV30; CDR3aa: CATEQPGTRDYEQYF; CDR3nt: TGTGCAACCGAGCAACCCGGGACTAGGGACTACGAGCAGTACTTC
d_gene: .; abundance: .; j_gene: TRBJ2-2; v_gene: TRBV19; CDR3aa: CASSIDLTSRGTGELFF; CDR3nt: TGTGCCAGTAGTATAGATCTCACGTCCCGAGGCACCGGGGAGCTGTTTTTT
d_gene: TRBD1; abundance: .; j_gene: TRBJ1-2; v_gene: TRBV28; CDR3aa: CASSLSDRANYGYTF; CDR3nt: TGTGCCAGCAGTTTATCGGACAGGGCTAACTATGGCTACACCTTC
d_gene: TRBD1; abundance: .; j_gene: TRBJ2-1; v_gene: TRBV10-3; CDR3aa: CAVSRDRDYNEQFF; CDR3nt: TGTGCCGTCAGCCGGGACAGGGACTACAATGAGCAGTTCTTC
d_gene: TRBD1; abundance: once; j_gene: TRBJ1-1; v_gene: TRBV7-9; CDR3aa: CASSYGQGALGTEAFF; CDR3nt: TGTGCCAGCAGCTACGGACAGGGGGCACTTGGCACTGAAGCTTTCTTT
d_gene: TRBD2; abundance: .; j_gene: TRBJ2-1; v_gene: TRBV19; CDR3aa: CAIGTSGDYNEQFF; CDR3nt: TGTGCCATTGGGACTAGCGGAGACTACAATGAGCAGTTCTTC
d_gene: .; abundance: .; j_gene: TRBJ1-4; v_gene: TRBV7-2; CDR3aa: CASSPARQPEKLFF; CDR3nt: TGTGCCAGCAGCCCAGCCCGACAGCCTGAAAAACTGTTTTTT
d_gene: TRBD2; abundance: .; j_gene: TRBJ2-4; v_gene: TRBV6-1; CDR3aa: CASSEATLRLAGGLSRGKNIQYF; CDR3nt: TGTGCCAGCAGTGAAGCTACCCTTCGACTAGCGGGAGGGCTTTCCCGCGGCAAAAACATTCAGTACTTC
d_gene: .; abundance: .; j_gene: TRBJ2-7; v_gene: TRBV28; CDR3aa: CASSSPGSFPRSSYEQYF; CDR3nt: TGTGCCAGCAGTTCGCCAGGTAGTTTTCCCCGCAGCTCCTACGAGCAGTACTTC
d_gene: .; abundance: .; j_gene: TRBJ1-1; v_gene: TRBV15; CDR3aa: CATESNTEAFF; CDR3nt: TGTGCCACCGAGTCGAACACTGAAGCTTTCTTT
d_gene: .; abundance: few; j_gene: TRBJ1-6; v_gene: TRBV25-1; CDR3aa: CASSEGAVNSPLHF; CDR3nt: TGTGCCAGCAGTGAGGGGGCCGTCAATTCACCCCTCCACTTT
d_gene: .; abundance: .; j_gene: TRBJ2-1; v_gene: TRBV5-1; CDR3aa: CASSLGLATYNEQFF; CDR3nt: TGCGCCAGCAGCTTGGGACTTGCTACCTACAATGAGCAGTTCTTC
d_gene: TRBD1; abundance: .; j_gene: TRBJ1-1; v_gene: TRBV19; CDR3aa: CASSIKGAGGAFF; CDR3nt: TGTGCCAGTAGTATAAAGGGGGCGGGGGGCGCTTTCTTT